The 19 T cell receptor beta chains in this list originate from one sample, sequenced in a study of blood T cell repertoires in COVID-19. TCRdb keeps only in-frame clones here, not all; method: immunoSEQ multiplex PCR. Of roughly 350,000 clones in the sample, over 75% are singletons; the top ten hold more than 3%. Sequenced sample: peripheral blood. The receptor set was obtained from a woman aged 50 to 60 with active or convalescent COVID-19.

This rearrangement joins TRBV30 to TRBJ2-1; a weak D match, TRBD2 (5 bases). Germline values: CDR1 GTSNPN, CDR2 SVGIG (reference sequence). Trimming took off 2 bases at V and 9 bases at J, with 5 bases between the two ends. The CDR3 is 10 residues long. DNA of the CDR3: TGTGCCTGGAGTCGGGGTGAGCAGTTCTTC. This sequence encodes CAWSRGEQFF.

The chain carries TRBV2 and TRBJ1-3; a weak D match, TRBD1 (6 bases). The CDR3 spans 16 residues. CDR1 is SNHLY and CDR2 is FYNNEI in the germline V gene. Trimming stripped 7 bases from V and 3 bases from J, with 19 bases between. The CDR3 region has the DNA TGTGCCAGCATCAAAGAGAGACAGGCCTATGGAAACACCATATATTTT. Translated: CASIKERQAYGNTIYF. Combining the CDR3 with reference TRBV2 and TRBJ1-3 gives the whole variable domain EPEVTQTPSHQVTQMGQEVILRCVPISNHLYFYWYRQILGQKVEFLVSFYNNEISEKSEIFDDQFSVERPDGSNFTLKIRSTKLEDSAMYFCASIKERQAYGNTIYFGEGSWLTVV.

The chain has TRBV6-1 and TRBJ1-3, with 10 positions matching TRBD1. The germline V gene has CDR1 MNHNS and CDR2 SASEGT. The CDR3 has 17 residues. With V trimmed by 4 bases and J by 0 bases, 6 bases remained unmatched. CDR3 protein: CASSAGQGGISGNTIYF. The CDR3 region has the DNA TGTGCCAGCAGTGCCGGACAGGGGGGAATCTCTGGAAACACCATATATTTT.

The J gene is TRBJ1-2, the V gene TRBV7-9; no reliable D call. The CDR3 spans 15 residues. Germline V gene sequence: CDR1 SEHNR, CDR2 FQNEAQ (reference sequence). Trimming removed 1 base at V and 5 bases at J, with 14 bases between. CDR3 region: CASSLVPHDTYGYTF. In DNA form, the CDR3 reads TGTGCCAGCAGCTTAGTCCCCCACGATACATATGGCTACACCTTC.

V gene TRBV30 combines with J gene TRBJ1-1; possible D gene TRBD1, 5 bases. Looked up from germline, CDR1 is GTSNPN and CDR2 is SVGIG (reference sequence). Trimming stripped 5 bases from V and 5 bases from J, with 15 bases between. CDR3 length: 13 amino acids. The CDR3 is CAWDPQGLTEAFF. The CDR3 bases are TGTGCCTGGGACCCGCAGGGACTAACTGAAGCTTTCTTT.

This clone was counted only a few times. The chain is built from TRBV5-1 and TRBJ2-3; weak D call: TRBD2 (5 bases). The CDR3 has 13 amino acids. Germline lookup yields CDR1 SGHRS and CDR2 YFSETQ. Trimming removed 5 bases from V and 2 bases from J, with 9 bases in between. The CDR3, as DNA: TGCGCCAGCAGTGAGGGAAACACAGATACGCAGTATTTT. Translated, it gives CASSEGNTDTQYF.

This chain joins TRBV6-6 and TRBJ1-2; 11 bases align to TRBD1. V lost 6 bases and J lost 4; bases outside the gene matches: 7. The CDR3 covers 15 residues. Germline CDR1 reads MNHNY; CDR2 reads SVGAGI (reference sequence). The CDR3 protein is CASRPGQGVGYGYTF. The CDR3 DNA reads TGTGCCAGCAGACCGGGACAGGGGGTTGGCTATGGCTACACCTTC.

On this clone itself: Germline and junction disagree at one end, which may indicate a read error. V gene TRBV27 combines with J gene TRBJ2-1, with D uncertain. Germline lookup yields CDR1 MNHEY and CDR2 SMNVEV (reference sequence). The CDR3 consists of 15 residues. In DNA, the CDR3 is TGTGCCAGCAGATTATGGCACAGCTCCTACAATGAGCAGTTCTTC. Encoded protein: CASRLWHSSYNEQFF.

The chain joins TRBV4-3 to TRBJ2-4, with D perhaps TRBD2 (6 bases). Germline assignment: CDR1 LGHNA and CDR2 YSLEER. The CDR3 is 14 residues long. V lost 0 bases and J lost 7, with 10 bases in between. CDR3 residues: CASSQDWGRNIQYF. The CDR3 DNA sequence: TGCGCCAGCAGCCAAGATTGGGGGAGGAACATTCAGTACTTC.

V is TRBV18 and J is TRBJ1-1, with 7 nucleotides matching TRBD1. In germline, CDR1 is KGHSH, CDR2 LQKENI. This CDR3 spans 15 amino acids. V shed 4 bases and J 6 bases; nucleotides not matched to a gene: 11. The CDR3 region has the DNA TGTGCCAGCTCACGGCAGACAGGGAGTAGCGCTGAAGCTTTCTTT. This gives the protein CASSRQTGSSAEAFF.

Comment on this clone: Other DNA variants within this sample encode the same CDR3. Written as DNA, the CDR3 is TGTGCCAGCAGTTACTCGAGTTCTGGAAACACCATATATTTT. Translation: CASSYSSSGNTIYF. The chain uses TRBV6-5 and TRBJ1-3; D not certain. CDR1 is MNHEY, CDR2 SVGAGI, per germline. The CDR3 contains 14 residues. The ends were cut back, 0 bases at V and 1 base at J, with 4 bases in the middle.

This chain connects TRBV9 to TRBJ2-7; 9 positions agree with TRBD1. The CDR3 runs to 15 residues. The V and J ends lost 3 bases and 8 bases, in that order; junction bases with no gene match: 12. Germline loops: CDR1 SGDLS, CDR2 YYNGEE. The CDR3 reads CASSGTGTGWSQQYF. The CDR3 DNA follows: TGTGCCAGCAGCGGCACCGGGACAGGGTGGTCCCAGCAGTACTTC.

This sequence joins TRBV23-1 and TRBJ2-7; 7 bases line up with TRBD1. TRBV23-1 falls under the ORF class, with uncertain function. V was pared by 2 bases and J by 0 bases, with 13 bases of the junction left unmatched. The CDR3 sequence is 18 residues long. CDR3 residues: CASSQELDRQKNSYEQYF. In DNA, the CDR3 is TGCGCCAGCAGTCAAGAGTTGGACAGGCAGAAAAACTCCTACGAGCAGTACTTC.

This chain uses TRBV30 with TRBJ2-1; maybe TRBD2 (5 bases). V was trimmed by 5 bases and J by 0 bases, leaving 11 bases between them. This CDR3 is 14 amino acids long. CDR1 GTSNPN and CDR2 SVGIG come from the germline V gene (reference sequence). The CDR3 protein is CAWEPGFSYNEQFF. In DNA, the CDR3 is TGTGCCTGGGAACCGGGGTTCTCCTACAATGAGCAGTTCTTC.

The J gene is TRBJ1-5, the V gene TRBV15; 7 bases match TRBD1. The CDR3 covers 16 residues. V gave up 3 bases and J gave up 2 bases; unmatched junction bases: 7. CDR1 and CDR2 (germline): LNHNV, YYDKDF (reference sequence). CDR3 residues: CATSSNRGSGNQPQHF. The CDR3 nucleotides are TGTGCCACCAGCAGCAACAGGGGCTCGGGCAATCAGCCCCAGCATTTT.

The J gene is TRBJ2-5, the V gene TRBV25-1; 8 bases align to TRBD1. The length of the CDR3 is 17 residues. Trimming removed 2 bases from V and 8 bases from J; junction bases left unmatched: 16. Looked up from germline, CDR1 is MGHDK and CDR2 is SYGVNS. The CDR3 spells CASSEQGVRQGLITQYF. CDR3 DNA sequence: TGTGCCAGCAGTGAACAAGGGGTGAGACAGGGGTTGATAACCCAGTACTTC.

The rearrangement links TRBV7-2 to TRBJ1-1, with D possibly matching TRBD1 (6 bases). CDR1 and CDR2 (germline): SGHTA, FQGNSA. Trimming stripped 6 bases from V and 4 bases from J, with 12 bases between. CDR3 length equals 13 residues. The CDR3, as DNA: TGTGCCAGCAGGCTACAGGGTACCACTGAAGCTTTCTTT. Residues: CASRLQGTTEAFF.

The V gene is TRBV20-1, the J gene TRBJ2-1, with 11 positions matching TRBD2. Germline assignment: CDR1 DFQATT and CDR2 SNEGSKA (reference sequence). The CDR3 is 16 amino acids. V shed 3 bases and J 6 bases; nucleotides not matched to a gene: 10. The DNA for the CDR3 is TGCAGTGCTAGTAAATTACTAGCGGGGGCCGCCAATGAGCAGTTCTTC. It is translated as CSASKLLAGAANEQFF.

V and J are TRBV20-1 and TRBJ1-1, with 8 bases fitting TRBD1. V was pared by 5 bases and J by 7 bases, with 3 bases of the junction left unmatched. Germline V gene data show CDR1 as DFQATT and CDR2 as SNEGSKA (reference sequence). There are 11 residues in the CDR3. The CDR3, as DNA: TGCAGTGCTGTGACAGGGGTTGAAGCTTTCTTT. Protein: CSAVTGVEAFF.